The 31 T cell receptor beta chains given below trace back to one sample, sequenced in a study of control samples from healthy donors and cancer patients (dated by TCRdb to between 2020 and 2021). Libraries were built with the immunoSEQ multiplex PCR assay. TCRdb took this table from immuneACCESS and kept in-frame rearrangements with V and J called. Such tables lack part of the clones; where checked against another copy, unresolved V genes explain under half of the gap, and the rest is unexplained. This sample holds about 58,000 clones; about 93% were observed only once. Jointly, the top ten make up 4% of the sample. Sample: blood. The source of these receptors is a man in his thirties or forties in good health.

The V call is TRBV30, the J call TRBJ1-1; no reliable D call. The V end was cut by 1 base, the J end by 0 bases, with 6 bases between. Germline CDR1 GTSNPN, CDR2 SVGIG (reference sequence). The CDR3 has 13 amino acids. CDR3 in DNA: TGTGCCTGGAGTGACGGGGTGAACACTGAAGCTTTCTTT. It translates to CAWSDGVNTEAFF.

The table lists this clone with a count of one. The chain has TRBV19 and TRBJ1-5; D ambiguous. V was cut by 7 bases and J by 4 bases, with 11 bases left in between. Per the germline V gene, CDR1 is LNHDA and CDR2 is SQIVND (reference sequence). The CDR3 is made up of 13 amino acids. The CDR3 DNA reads TGTGCCAGTAAGCCGAGAGGGAATCAGCCCCAGCATTTT. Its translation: CASKPRGNQPQHF.

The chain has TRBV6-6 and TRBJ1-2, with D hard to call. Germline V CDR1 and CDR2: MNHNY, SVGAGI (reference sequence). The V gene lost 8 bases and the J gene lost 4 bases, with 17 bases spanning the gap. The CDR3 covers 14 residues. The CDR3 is CASVGQAVAYGYTF. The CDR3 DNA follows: TGTGCCAGCGTCGGGCAGGCGGTCGCCTATGGCTACACCTTC.

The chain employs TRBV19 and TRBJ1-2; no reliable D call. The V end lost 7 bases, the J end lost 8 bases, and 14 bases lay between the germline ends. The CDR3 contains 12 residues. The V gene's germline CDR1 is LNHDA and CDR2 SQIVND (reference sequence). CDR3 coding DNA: TGTGCCAGTAACGACGGAGGAGGGGGCTACACCTTC. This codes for CASNDGGGGYTF.

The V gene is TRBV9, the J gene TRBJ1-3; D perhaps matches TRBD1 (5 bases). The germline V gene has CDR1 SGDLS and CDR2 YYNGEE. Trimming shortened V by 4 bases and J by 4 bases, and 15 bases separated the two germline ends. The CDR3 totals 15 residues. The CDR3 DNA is TGTGCCAGCAGCCCCAACGGACAAGCGGGAAACACCATATATTTT. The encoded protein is CASSPNGQAGNTIYF.

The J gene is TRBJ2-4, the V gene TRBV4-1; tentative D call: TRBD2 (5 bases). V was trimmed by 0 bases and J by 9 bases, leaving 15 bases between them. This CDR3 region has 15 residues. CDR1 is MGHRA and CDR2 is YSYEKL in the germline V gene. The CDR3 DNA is TGCGCCAGCAGCCAAGATCTATCGGGGAAGGGCATTCAGTACTTC. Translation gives CASSQDLSGKGIQYF.

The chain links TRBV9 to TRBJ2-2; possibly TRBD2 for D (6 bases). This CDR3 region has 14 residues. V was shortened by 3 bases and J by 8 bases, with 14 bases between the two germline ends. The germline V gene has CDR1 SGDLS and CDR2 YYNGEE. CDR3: CASSAHLASGELFF. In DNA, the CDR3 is TGTGCCAGCAGCGCCCATCTAGCGTCTGGGGAGCTGTTTTTT. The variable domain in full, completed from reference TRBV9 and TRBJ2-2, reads DSGVTQTPKHLITATGQRVTLRCSPRSGDLSVYWYQQSLDQGLQFLIQYYNGEERAKGNILERFSAQQFPDLHSELNLSSLELGDSALYFCASSAHLASGELFFGEGSRLTVL.

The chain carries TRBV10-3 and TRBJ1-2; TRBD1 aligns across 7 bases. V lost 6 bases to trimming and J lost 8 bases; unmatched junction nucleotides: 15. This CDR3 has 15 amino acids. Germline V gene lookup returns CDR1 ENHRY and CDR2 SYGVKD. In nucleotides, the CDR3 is TGTGCCATCAGGACAGGGCCAGGGCGGGAAGGAGGCTACACCTTC. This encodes CAIRTGPGREGGYTF.

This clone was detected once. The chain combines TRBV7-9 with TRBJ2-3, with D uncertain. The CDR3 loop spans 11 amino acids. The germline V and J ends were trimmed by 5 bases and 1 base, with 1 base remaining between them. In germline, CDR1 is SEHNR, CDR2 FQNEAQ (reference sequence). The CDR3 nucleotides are TGTGCCAGCAGCCGCACAGATACGCAGTATTTT. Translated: CASSRTDTQYF.

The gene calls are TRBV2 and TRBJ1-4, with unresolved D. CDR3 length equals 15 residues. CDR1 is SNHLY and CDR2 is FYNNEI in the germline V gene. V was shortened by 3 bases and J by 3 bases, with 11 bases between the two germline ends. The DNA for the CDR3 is TGTGCCAGCAGTGATAGTAGTCAGTCTAATGAAAAACTGTTTTTT. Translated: CASSDSSQSNEKLFF.

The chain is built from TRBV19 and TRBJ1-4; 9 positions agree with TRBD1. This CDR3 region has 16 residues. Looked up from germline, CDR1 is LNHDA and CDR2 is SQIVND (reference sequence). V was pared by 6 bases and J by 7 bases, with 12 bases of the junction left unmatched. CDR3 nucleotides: TGTGCCAGTAGCCGGACAGGGGCCACCGTTGGTGAAAAACTGTTTTTT. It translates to CASSRTGATVGEKLFF.

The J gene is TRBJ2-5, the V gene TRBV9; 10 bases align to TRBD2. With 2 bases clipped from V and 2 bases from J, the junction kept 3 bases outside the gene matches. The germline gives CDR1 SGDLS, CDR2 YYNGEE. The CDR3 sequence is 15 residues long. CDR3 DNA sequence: TGTGCCAGCAGCGTCTTACTAGCGGGGCAAGAGACCCAGTACTTC. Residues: CASSVLLAGQETQYF.

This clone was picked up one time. The CDR3 DNA reads TGTGCCAGTAGTGCGAGCCGGACAGGGGCCTACGAGCAGTACTTC. Protein: CASSASRTGAYEQYF. The gene calls are TRBV19 and TRBJ2-7; 9 bases line up with TRBD1. Germline CDR1 is LNHDA and CDR2 is SQIVND (reference sequence). Trimming at V came to 5 bases and at J to 2 bases, leaving 7 bases not matched to a gene. CDR3 length: 15 residues.

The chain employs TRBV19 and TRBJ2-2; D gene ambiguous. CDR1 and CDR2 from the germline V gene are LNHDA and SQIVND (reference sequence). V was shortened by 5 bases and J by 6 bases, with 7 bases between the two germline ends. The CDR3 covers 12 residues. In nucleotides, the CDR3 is TGTGCCAGTAGTCCCCCCGCCGGGGAGCTGTTTTTT. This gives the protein CASSPPAGELFF.

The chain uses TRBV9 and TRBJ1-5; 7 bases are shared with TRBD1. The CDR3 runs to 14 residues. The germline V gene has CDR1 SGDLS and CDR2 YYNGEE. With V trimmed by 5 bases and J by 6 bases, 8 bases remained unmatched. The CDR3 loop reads CASSAQGSGQPQHF. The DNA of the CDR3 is TGTGCCAGCAGTGCACAGGGGAGCGGTCAGCCCCAGCATTTT.

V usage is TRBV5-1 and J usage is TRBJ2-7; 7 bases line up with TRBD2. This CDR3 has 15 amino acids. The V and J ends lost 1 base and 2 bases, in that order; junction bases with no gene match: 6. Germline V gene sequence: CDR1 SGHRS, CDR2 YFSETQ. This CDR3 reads CASSLWAGEPYEQYF. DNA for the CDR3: TGCGCCAGCAGCTTGTGGGCGGGAGAACCCTACGAGCAGTACTTC.

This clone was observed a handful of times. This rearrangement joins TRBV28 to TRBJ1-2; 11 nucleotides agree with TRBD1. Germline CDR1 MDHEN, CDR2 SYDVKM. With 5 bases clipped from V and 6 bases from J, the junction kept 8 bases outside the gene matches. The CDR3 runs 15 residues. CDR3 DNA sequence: TGTGCCAGCAGTCAAGCGGACAGGGGGCGCGATGGCTACACCTTC. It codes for CASSQADRGRDGYTF.

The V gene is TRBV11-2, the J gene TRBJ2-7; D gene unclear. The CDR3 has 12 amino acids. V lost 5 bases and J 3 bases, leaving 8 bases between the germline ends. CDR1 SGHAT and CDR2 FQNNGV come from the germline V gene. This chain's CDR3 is CASSPIFYEQYF. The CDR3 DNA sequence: TGTGCCAGCAGCCCCATTTTCTACGAGCAGTACTTC.

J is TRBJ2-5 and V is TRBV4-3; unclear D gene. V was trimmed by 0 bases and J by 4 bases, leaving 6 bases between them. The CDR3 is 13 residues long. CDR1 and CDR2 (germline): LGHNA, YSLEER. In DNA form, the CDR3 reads TGCGCCAGCAGCCAAGACCGCCGAGAGACCCAGTACTTC. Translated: CASSQDRRETQYF.

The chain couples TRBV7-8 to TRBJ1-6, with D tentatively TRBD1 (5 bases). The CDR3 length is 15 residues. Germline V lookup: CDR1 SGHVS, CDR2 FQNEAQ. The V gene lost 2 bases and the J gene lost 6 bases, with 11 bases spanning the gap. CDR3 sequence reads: CASSLPGGGNSPLHF. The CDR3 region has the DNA TGTGCCAGCAGCTTACCTGGGGGTGGTAATTCACCCCTCCACTTT.

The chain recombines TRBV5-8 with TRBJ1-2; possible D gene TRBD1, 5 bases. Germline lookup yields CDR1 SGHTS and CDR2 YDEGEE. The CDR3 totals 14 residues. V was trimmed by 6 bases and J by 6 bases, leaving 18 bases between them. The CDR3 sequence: CASMMGLGMDGYTF. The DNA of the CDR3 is TGTGCCAGCATGATGGGGCTAGGTATGGATGGCTACACCTTC.

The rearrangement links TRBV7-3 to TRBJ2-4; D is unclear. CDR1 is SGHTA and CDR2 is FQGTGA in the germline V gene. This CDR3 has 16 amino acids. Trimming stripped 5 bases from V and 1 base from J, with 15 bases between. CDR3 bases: TGTGCCAGCAGCCCCAGTATTGTCGGTGCCAAAAACATTCAGTACTTC. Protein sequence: CASSPSIVGAKNIQYF.

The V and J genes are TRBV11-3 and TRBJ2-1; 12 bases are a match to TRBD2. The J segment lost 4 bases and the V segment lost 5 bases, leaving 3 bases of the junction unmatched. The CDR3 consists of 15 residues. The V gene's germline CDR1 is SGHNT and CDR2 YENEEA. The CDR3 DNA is TGTGCCAGCAGCAACCTAGCGGGAGGGTACAATGAGCAGTTCTTC. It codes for CASSNLAGGYNEQFF.

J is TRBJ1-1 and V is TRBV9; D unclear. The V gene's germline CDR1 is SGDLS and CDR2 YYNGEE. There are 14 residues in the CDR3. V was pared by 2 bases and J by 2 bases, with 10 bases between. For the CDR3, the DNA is TGTGCCAGCAGCGTCTCTTGGTCCAACACTGAAGCTTTCTTT. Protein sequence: CASSVSWSNTEAFF.

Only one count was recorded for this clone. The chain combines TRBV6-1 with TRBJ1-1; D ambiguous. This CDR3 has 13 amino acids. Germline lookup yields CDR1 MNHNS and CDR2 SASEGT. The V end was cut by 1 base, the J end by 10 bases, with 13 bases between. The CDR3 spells CASSEVWVGSAFF. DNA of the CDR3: TGTGCCAGCAGTGAAGTATGGGTTGGTTCAGCTTTCTTT.

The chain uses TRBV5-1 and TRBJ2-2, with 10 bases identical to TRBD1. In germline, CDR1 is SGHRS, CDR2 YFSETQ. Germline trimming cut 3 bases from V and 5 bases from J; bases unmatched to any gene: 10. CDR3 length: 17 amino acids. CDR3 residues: CASSSLSGTGVTGELFF. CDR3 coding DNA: TGCGCCAGCAGCTCATTATCCGGGACAGGGGTGACCGGGGAGCTGTTTTTT. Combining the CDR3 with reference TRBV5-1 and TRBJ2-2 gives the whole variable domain KAGVTQTPRYLIKTRGQQVTLSCSPISGHRSVSWYQQTPGQGLQFLFEYFSETQRNKGNFPGRFSGRQFSNSRSEMNVSTLELGDSALYLCASSSLSGTGVTGELFFGEGSRLTVL.

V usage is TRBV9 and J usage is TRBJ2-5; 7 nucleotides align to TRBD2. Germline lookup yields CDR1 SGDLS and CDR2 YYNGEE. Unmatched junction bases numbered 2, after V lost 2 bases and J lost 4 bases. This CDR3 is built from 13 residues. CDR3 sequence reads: CASSVGLVETQYF. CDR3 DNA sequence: TGTGCCAGCAGCGTCGGACTAGTAGAGACCCAGTACTTC.

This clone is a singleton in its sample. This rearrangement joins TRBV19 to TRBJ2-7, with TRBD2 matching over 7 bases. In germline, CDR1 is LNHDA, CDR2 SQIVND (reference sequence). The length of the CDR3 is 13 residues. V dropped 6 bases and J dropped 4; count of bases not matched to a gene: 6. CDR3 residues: CASSWGTKYEQYF. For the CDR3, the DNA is TGTGCCAGTAGCTGGGGGACTAAGTACGAGCAGTACTTC.

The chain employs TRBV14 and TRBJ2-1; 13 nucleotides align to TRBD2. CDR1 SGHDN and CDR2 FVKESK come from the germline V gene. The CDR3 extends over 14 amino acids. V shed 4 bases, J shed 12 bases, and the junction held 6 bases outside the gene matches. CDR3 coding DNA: TGTGCCAGCAGCCCGGGACTAGCGGGATTTGTGCAGTTCTTC. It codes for CASSPGLAGFVQFF.

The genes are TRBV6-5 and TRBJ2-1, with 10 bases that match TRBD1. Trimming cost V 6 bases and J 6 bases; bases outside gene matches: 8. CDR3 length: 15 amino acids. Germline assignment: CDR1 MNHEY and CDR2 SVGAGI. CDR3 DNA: TGTGCCAGCAGAGACCGGGACAGGGGCTTCAATGAGCAGTTCTTC. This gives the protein CASRDRDRGFNEQFF.

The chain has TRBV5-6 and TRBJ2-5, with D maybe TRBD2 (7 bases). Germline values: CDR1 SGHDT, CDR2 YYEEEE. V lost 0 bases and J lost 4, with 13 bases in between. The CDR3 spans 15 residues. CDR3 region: CASSLGTRGRETQYF. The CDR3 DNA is TGTGCCAGCAGCTTGGGGACTAGGGGGAGAGAGACCCAGTACTTC.